This TCR beta chain is drawn from a study of T-cell memory formation after mild COVID-19. Constant-segment primers and 5'RACE yielded cDNA libraries for TCR alpha and TCR beta, each carrying sample barcodes and UMIs. TCRdb analysed the 5' RACE reads with MiXCR anew, one entry per CDR3 protein. The sample shows 450,000 or so distinct CDR3 sequences, about 20% of them seen only once. Comment on this clonotype: The target antigen is unknown.

Study-wide results and caveats: Balance between CD4 and CD8 was seen in clones contracting day 15 to 85, and a CD4+ lean was seen in later expanders. The study detected some responding clones in pre-infection memory, suggesting cross-reactive memory joined.

V lost 0 bases and J lost 5, with 11 bases in between. The germline gives CDR1 DFQATT, CDR2 SNEGSKA (reference sequence). The CDR3 totals 14 residues. Sequencing was carried out using PBMCs or a T cell subset sorted from them (not recorded which). The sequence came from an adult woman who had mild COVID-19 (a few samples of this study predate the infection). Cell type and time point are not known. V is TRBV20-1 and J is TRBJ2-1; tentatively, D is TRBD2 (5 bases). CDR3: CSARDSLTNNEQFF. In DNA, the CDR3 is TGCAGTGCTAGAGATTCCCTGACTAACAATGAGCAGTTCTTC.